This note documents a single T cell receptor (beta chain) sequence. This CDR3 is 18 amino acids long. V was clipped by 7 bases and J by 0 bases, with 22 bases between them. The entry originates in a study of blood T cell repertoires in COVID-19. Profiled with immunoSEQ multiplex PCR; TCRdb holds only in-frame clones, not every one. The top ten hold 4.5% to 6% of the sample, which has fewer than 110,000 clones, roughly nine tenths seen once. The origin of this receptor is a man aged 40-49 years with active or convalescent COVID-19. The source material was peripheral blood. The chain employs TRBV23-1 and TRBJ2-1; D ambiguous. TRBV23-1 falls under the ORF class, with uncertain function. Here the CDR3 DNA reads TGCGCCAGCAAACAACATGGCCTCCCTGTAAGCTCCTACAATGAGCAGTTCTTC. The encoded protein is CASKQHGLPVSSYNEQFF.